This is a list of T cell receptor beta chains from one sample in a study of cytomegalovirus exposure and HLA in healthy donors. Data came from immunoSEQ multiplex PCR; TCRdb stores just in-frame clones and leaves some out. The sample contains 150,000 or so clones, roughly 10% of which appear only once. Material: PBMCs. Receptors originate from a man in his forties or fifties in good health and CMV-seronegative. The CDR3 runs from the conserved cysteine through the conserved F or W. Each record gives: J gene, clone size, D gene, V gene, CDR3 protein, CDR3 DNA. The D gene is left open where the match is weak. Rows may omit the clone size; those that give it use once, few, many or a size class.

>TRBJ1-1|many|.|TRBV7-9
CASSLAGRNTEAFF
TGTGCCAGCAGCTTGGCAGGTCGTAACACTGAAGCTTTCTTT
>TRBJ2-1|.|.|TRBV5-1
CASSLTTGNEQFF
TGCGCCAGCAGCTTGACCACAGGCAATGAGCAGTTCTTC
>TRBJ2-7|.|.|TRBV13
CASSLVSQGIHEQYF
TGTGCCAGCAGCTTAGTCTCGCAGGGAATCCACGAGCAGTACTTC
>TRBJ1-3|few|.|TRBV29-1
CSASSGVSTIYF
TGCAGCGCTTCGTCGGGTGTAAGCACCATATATTTT
>TRBJ2-7|.|.|TRBV6-6
CASRGTVDAYEQYF
TGTGCCAGCAGGGGGACTGTGGACGCCTACGAGCAGTACTTC
>TRBJ2-7|few|.|TRBV10-2
CASSNRVIHEQYF
TGCGCCAGCAGTAACAGGGTGATCCACGAGCAGTACTTC
>TRBJ1-5|few|.|TRBV27
CASSLQDSNQPQHF
TGTGCCAGCAGTTTACAGGATAGCAATCAGCCCCAGCATTTT
>TRBJ2-5|once|TRBD2|TRBV2
CASSAGLAGETQYF
TGTGCCAGCAGTGCGGGACTAGCGGGAGAGACCCAGTACTTC
>TRBJ2-5|.|.|TRBV5-1
CASSLDGRRETQYF
TGCGCCAGCAGCTTGGATGGCAGGCGAGAGACCCAGTACTTC
>TRBJ1-1|.|.|TRBV9
CASSVGWGLNTEAFF
TGTGCCAGCAGCGTAGGGTGGGGGCTAAACACTGAAGCTTTCTTT
>TRBJ2-2|few|.|TRBV9
CASSERSYTGELFF
TGTGCCAGCAGCGAGCGATCCTACACCGGGGAGCTGTTTTTT
>TRBJ2-7|.|.|TRBV5-4
CASSLWATSYEQYF
TGTGCCAGCAGCTTGTGGGCGACCTCCTACGAGCAGTACTTC
>TRBJ1-5|.|.|TRBV5-1
CASSFEDSRNQPQHF
TGCGCCAGCAGCTTTGAGGACAGTCGCAATCAGCCCCAGCATTTT
>TRBJ1-2|.|TRBD1|TRBV28
CASRPSTGTAYGYTF
TGTGCCAGCAGGCCCTCCACCGGGACAGCTTATGGCTACACCTTC
>TRBJ1-2|few|.|TRBV30
CALEAAYGYTF
TGTGCCCTAGAGGCAGCCTATGGCTACACCTTC
>TRBJ2-5|.|.|TRBV11-2
CASSLNRGTQETQYF
TGTGCCAGCAGCTTAAATAGGGGTACCCAAGAGACCCAGTACTTC
>TRBJ2-5|few|TRBD1|TRBV18
CASSPGQGPETQYF
TGTGCCAGCTCTCCAGGACAGGGCCCAGAGACCCAGTACTTC
>TRBJ1-1|few|.|TRBV19
CASSTQGLNTEAFF
TGTGCCAGTAGTACCCAGGGTCTGAACACTGAAGCTTTCTTT
>TRBJ2-1|few|.|TRBV29-1
CSVEDLRAQGNEQFF
TGCAGCGTTGAAGATCTAAGGGCCCAGGGCAATGAGCAGTTCTTC
>TRBJ2-7|.|.|TRBV18
CASSPGSSYEQYF
TGTGCCAGCTCACCAGGGAGCTCCTACGAGCAGTACTTC
>TRBJ1-4|.|.|TRBV21-1
CASSRRGSRLKLFF
TGTGCCAGCAGCAGAAGAGGATCCCGCTTAAAACTGTTTTTT
>TRBJ2-7|few|.|TRBV28
CASSSTNTYEQYF
TGTGCCAGCAGTTCGACAAACACCTACGAGCAGTACTTC
>TRBJ1-1|few|.|TRBV5-1
CASRIEPARLHTEAFF
TGCGCCAGCCGAATCGAGCCGGCGAGGCTACACACTGAAGCTTTCTTT
>TRBJ2-3|.|TRBD2|TRBV19
CASSLGTSRTDTQYF
TGTGCCAGTAGTCTGGGGACTAGTCGGACAGATACGCAGTATTTT
>TRBJ1-3|few|TRBD1|TRBV5-1
CASSLRQGLSGNTIYF
TGCGCCAGCAGCTTGCGACAGGGACTCTCTGGAAACACCATATATTTT
>TRBJ2-5|few|.|TRBV5-6
CASSLGLVQETQYF
TGTGCCAGCAGCTTGGGGCTAGTCCAAGAGACCCAGTACTTC
>TRBJ2-2|few|.|TRBV11-3
CASSLSPGANTGELFF
TGTGCCAGCAGCTTGTCGCCAGGGGCAAACACCGGGGAGCTGTTTTTT
>TRBJ2-2|few|TRBD1|TRBV5-1
CASSLRTGGDTGELFF
TGCGCCAGCAGCTTGCGAACAGGGGGTGACACCGGGGAGCTGTTTTTT
>TRBJ1-4|.|TRBD1|TRBV13
CASSPPGTGSEKLFF
TGTGCCAGCAGCCCCCCCGGGACAGGGAGTGAAAAACTGTTTTTT
>TRBJ2-5|few|TRBD1|TRBV2
CASSAGTGQQETQYF
TGTGCCAGCAGTGCCGGGACAGGTCAACAAGAGACCCAGTACTTC
>TRBJ1-2|few|.|TRBV19
CASRPVLGANYGYTF
TGTGCCAGTAGGCCGGTCTTGGGCGCTAACTATGGCTACACCTTC
>TRBJ2-3|few|.|TRBV5-4
CASSLFTDTQYF
TGTGCCAGCAGCCTCTTTACAGATACGCAGTATTTT
>TRBJ2-5|few|TRBD1|TRBV6-6
CASRTGGGETQYF
TGTGCCAGCAGGACAGGGGGCGGAGAGACCCAGTACTTC
>TRBJ2-1|.|TRBD2|TRBV19
CASSIDIGTSSHNEQFF
TGTGCCAGTAGTATAGATATAGGGACTAGCTCCCACAATGAGCAGTTCTTC
>TRBJ2-3|.|.|TRBV30
CAWRLGGATDTQYF
TGTGCCTGGAGGCTGGGGGGTGCCACAGATACGCAGTATTTT
>TRBJ1-1|few|TRBD1|TRBV6-5
CASSYGQGARGTEAFF
TGTGCCAGCAGTTACGGGCAGGGGGCAAGGGGAACTGAAGCTTTCTTT
>TRBJ2-7|.|TRBD2|TRBV7-8
CASTAGRTYEQYF
TGTGCCAGCACAGCGGGACGTACCTACGAGCAGTACTTC
>TRBJ2-6|.|TRBD2|TRBV28
CASSLPGGTGSGANVLTF
TGTGCCAGCAGTCTACCGGGAGGGACGGGATCTGGGGCCAACGTCCTGACTTTC
>TRBJ2-7|.|.|TRBV19
CASSRSGVNEQYF
TGTGCCAGTAGTCGGTCAGGGGTCAACGAGCAGTACTTC
>TRBJ1-4|.|TRBD1|TRBV9
CASSAATGTNEKLFF
TGTGCCAGCAGCGCCGCGACAGGGACTAATGAAAAACTGTTTTTT
>TRBJ1-1|few|.|TRBV28
CASSPLETEAFF
TGTGCCAGCAGTCCCCTAGAGACTGAAGCTTTCTTT